The rows below give T cell receptor beta chains drawn from one sample of a study of T-cell memory formation after mild COVID-19. Using its own MiXCR run on the 5' RACE reads, TCRdb lists one record per CDR3 protein. The sample holds 450,000 or so distinct CDR3 sequences, 25% seen once. Sequencing was done on a sample of PBMCs or a T cell subset sorted from them (not recorded which). Receptor source: an adult woman who had mild COVID-19 (a few samples of this study predate the infection). Cell type and time point are not known. Both conserved end residues are part of each CDR3. The D gene is left open where the match is weak. The size field is filled for only some rows; it gives once, few, many or a size class.

TRBV20-1,few,TRBJ2-7,.,TGCAGTGCTAGTGAGGGGGAACCCTACGAGCAGTACTTC,CSASEGEPYEQYF
TRBV6-5,.,TRBJ1-2,.,TGTGCCAGCAGTCCAACCGGACAGTCTATCTATGGCTACACCTTC,CASSPTGQSIYGYTF
TRBV6-5,.,TRBJ1-2,TRBD1,TGTGCCAGCAGTTACTCGGCGGACAGGGATGGCTACACCTTC,CASSYSADRDGYTF
TRBV10-3,many,TRBJ1-5,.,TGTGCCATCAGCGGGGGGAGCAATCAGCCCCAGCATTTT,CAISGGSNQPQHF
TRBV12-3/TRBV12-4,few,TRBJ1-5,.,TGTGCCAGCAGTTTCCTCCAGGGGTTAAGCAATCAGCCCCAGCATTTT,CASSFLQGLSNQPQHF
TRBV4-1,few,TRBJ2-7,TRBD2,TGCGCCAGCAGCCAAGATAGCGGGGGATTTCTCGAGCAGTACTTC,CASSQDSGGFLEQYF
TRBV20-1,few,TRBJ2-5,.,TGCAGTGCTAGAGTTCCCAATATTATACAAGAGACCCAGTACTTC,CSARVPNIIQETQYF
TRBV11-3,few,TRBJ2-2,.,TGTGCCAGCAGCCCCCGCCTGGGGGCGGGGAACACCGGGGAGCTGTTTTTT,CASSPRLGAGNTGELFF
TRBV6-2/TRBV6-3,few,TRBJ2-7,TRBD2,TGTGCCAGCAGTTACTCCAGAACTAGCGGGACCTACGAGCAGTACTTC,CASSYSRTSGTYEQYF
TRBV7-3,.,TRBJ2-1,TRBD1,TGTGCCAGCAGCTTGACAGGGGGGATCTCCTACAATGAGCAGTTCTTC,CASSLTGGISYNEQFF
TRBV7-3,few,TRBJ1-2,TRBD1,TGTGCCAGCAGCTCCTCGGACAGGGCACTTGGCGGCTACACCTTC,CASSSSDRALGGYTF
TRBV12-3/TRBV12-4,.,TRBJ2-1,.,TGTGCCAGCAGTTTAGGGACACAAAAGCGCAATGAGCAGTTCTTC,CASSLGTQKRNEQFF
TRBV19,.,TRBJ1-2,TRBD1,TGTGCCAGTAGTATAGATCTCGGGACAGCCTCCTATGGCTACACCTTC,CASSIDLGTASYGYTF
TRBV12-3/TRBV12-4,.,TRBJ1-1,TRBD1,TGTGCCAGCAGTGAGGGACAGGGTACCGCTGAAGCTTTCTTT,CASSEGQGTAEAFF
TRBV7-3,.,TRBJ2-1,.,TGTGCCAGCAGCTCCACCCCCTCGGGCCCATACCGAAAGGAGCAGTTCTTC,CASSSTPSGPYRKEQFF
TRBV19,.,TRBJ2-3,.,TGTGCCAGTAGTATAGTGAAAGATACGCAGTATTTT,CASSIVKDTQYF
TRBV6-5,.,TRBJ2-1,TRBD2,TGTGCCAGCAGTTACTCGTACGGGGGGGCCGGGAATGAGCAGTTCTTC,CASSYSYGGAGNEQFF
TRBV5-1,.,TRBJ2-5,TRBD1,TGCGCCAGCAGCTTGGTAGGGGGCGCGGAGACCCAGTACTTC,CASSLVGGAETQYF
TRBV4-3,many,TRBJ1-5,.,TGCGCCAGCAGCCAAGATTGGGGGGACAATCAGCCCCAGCATTTT,CASSQDWGDNQPQHF
TRBV7-8,.,TRBJ2-1,.,TGTGCCAGCGCCCTGACTAGCTACAATGAGCAGTTCTTC,CASALTSYNEQFF
TRBV27,.,TRBJ1-4,.,TGTGCCAGCAAGGAAGGGCGGCTTAATGAAAAACTGTTTTTT,CASKEGRLNEKLFF
TRBV24-1,few,TRBJ2-3,.,TGTGCCACCAGTGATTTGGGACGTACTAGCACAGATACGCAGTATTTT,CATSDLGRTSTDTQYF
TRBV7-2,many,TRBJ2-7,.,TGTGCCAGCAGCTTCGAAGGGGGAATTGTCTACGAGCAGTACTTC,CASSFEGGIVYEQYF
TRBV19,.,TRBJ1-5,.,TGTGCCAGCGCCGACAGGTTGGACCAGCCCCAGCATTTT,CASADRLDQPQHF
TRBV3-1,few,TRBJ2-3,.,TGTGCCAGCAGCCAAGTTTGGACGGGAACGAATACGCAGTATTTT,CASSQVWTGTNTQYF
TRBV7-9,few,TRBJ2-7,.,TGTGCCAGCAGCTCGAGGAAGACAGGTCATTACGAGCAGTACTTC,CASSSRKTGHYEQYF
TRBV9,.,TRBJ1-4,.,TGTGCCAGCAGCGAGGAGGGGGGGGACCAAAAACTGTTTTTT,CASSEEGGDQKLFF
TRBV5-1,.,TRBJ2-3,.,TGCGCCAGCAGGTCGGGGTCCCCGGATACGCAGTATTTT,CASRSGSPDTQYF
TRBV28,.,TRBJ2-3,TRBD1,TGTGCCAGCAGCGGACAGGGGGCGAGTGGCACAGATACGCAGTATTTT,CASSGQGASGTDTQYF
TRBV20-1,.,TRBJ2-3,TRBD2,TGCAGTGCTAGAGATCCTCTAAGGGGCGGGAGTCGCGGCACAGATACGCAGTATTTT,CSARDPLRGGSRGTDTQYF
TRBV7-9,few,TRBJ2-3,.,TGTGCCAGCAGCTTAGGTGTGTCTAGCGTGAGTGGCACAGATACGCAGTATTTT,CASSLGVSSVSGTDTQYF
TRBV20-1,.,TRBJ2-5,.,TGCAGTGCTTCCGGGAAACCCGGAGGAGAGACCCAGTACTTC,CSASGKPGGETQYF
TRBV27,.,TRBJ1-1,TRBD1,TGTGCCAGCAGTTCCAGGGGGCTTACTGAAGCTTTCTTT,CASSSRGLTEAFF
TRBV12-3/TRBV12-4,.,TRBJ2-1,.,TGTGCCAGCTACCGGGGTGAGCAGTTCTTC,CASYRGEQFF
TRBV19,.,TRBJ2-6,TRBD2,TGTGCCAGTAGCCCCCGGGGGGCTGGGGCCAACGTCCTGACTTTC,CASSPRGAGANVLTF
TRBV6-5,few,TRBJ1-2,.,TGTGCCAGCAGTTTCGACAGGAAGAAGGGAGATTATGGCTACACCTTC,CASSFDRKKGDYGYTF
TRBV19,few,TRBJ2-3,.,TGTGCCAGTAGTACCCCCGGGGGGCACGCAGATACGCAGTATTTT,CASSTPGGHADTQYF
TRBV4-1,few,TRBJ2-1,TRBD2,TGCGCCAGCAGCCAAGGGACTAGCGGGGGGGCATGGAATGAGCAGTTCTTC,CASSQGTSGGAWNEQFF
TRBV5-1,.,TRBJ2-2,.,TGCGCCAGCAGCCGCCAAGGGGCGGCGAACACCGGGGAGCTGTTTTTT,CASSRQGAANTGELFF
TRBV7-2,few,TRBJ2-3,.,TGTGCCAGCAGCCTTCAACAGAGTACGCAGTATTTT,CASSLQQSTQYF
TRBV7-9,once,TRBJ1-3,TRBD1,TGTGCCAGCAGCCAGGGGGAGAGCTCTGGAAACACCATATATTTT,CASSQGESSGNTIYF
TRBV6-5,.,TRBJ2-3,.,TGTGCCAGCAGCCCCCTGGGGAGCCGGGCGACAGATACGCAGTATTTT,CASSPLGSRATDTQYF
TRBV13,few,TRBJ2-3,TRBD2,TGTGCCAGCAGCGGTCCCGGACTAGCGGGGGCAGATACGCAGTATTTT,CASSGPGLAGADTQYF
TRBV3-1,few,TRBJ2-5,.,TGTGCCAGCAGCCAAGCTTCCACCAGGAGTGAGACCCAGTACTTC,CASSQASTRSETQYF
TRBV14,few,TRBJ1-1,TRBD1,TGTGCCAGCAGCCAAGAGGGGGACAGGGCGAACACTGAAGCTTTCTTT,CASSQEGDRANTEAFF
TRBV29-1,.,TRBJ2-4,.,TGCAGCGTTAAGGGAGTATGGGACATTCAGTACTTC,CSVKGVWDIQYF
TRBV12-5,.,TRBJ2-1,TRBD1,TGTGCTAGTGGTTTGGGGGACAGGGCTAATGAGCAGTTCTTC,CASGLGDRANEQFF
TRBV7-2,.,TRBJ2-7,.,TGTGCCAGCAGCTTCCGAATTCAACAGGGCCGTACCTACGAGCAGTACTTC,CASSFRIQQGRTYEQYF